Listed below are T cell receptor beta chains from one sample, sequenced in a study of blood T cell repertoires in COVID-19. Profiling relied on immunoSEQ multiplex PCR, and the TCRdb table lists in-frame clones only, not all of them. The sample yields approximately 170,000 clones, approximately 85% seen once. Sequencing input: peripheral blood. All receptors derive from a man at least 80 years old with COVID-19, enrolled during active disease. Both conserved end residues are part of each CDR3. Fields, in order: D gene, J gene, clone size, V gene, CDR3 length, CDR3 DNA, CDR3 protein. A D gene is named only where the DNA matches it firmly. Clone size, where shown, is once, few, many, or a class for clones that have expanded.

d_call: TRBD1; j_call: TRBJ2-4; clone_size: .; v_call: TRBV7-9; cdr3_length: 19; cdr3_nt: TGTGCCAGCAGCTCGGACAGGGGGGAAGTTTCCTTAGCCAAAAACATTCAGTACTTC; cdr3_aa: CASSSDRGEVSLAKNIQYF
d_call: TRBD2; j_call: TRBJ2-3; clone_size: .; v_call: TRBV28; cdr3_length: 15; cdr3_nt: TGTGCCAGCAGTTACGTAGCGGGGGGGCCAGATACGCAGTATTTT; cdr3_aa: CASSYVAGGPDTQYF
d_call: .; j_call: TRBJ1-2; clone_size: .; v_call: TRBV7-2; cdr3_length: 13; cdr3_nt: TGTGCCAGCAGCCGCGGTGGGGCGGCTGGCTACACCTTC; cdr3_aa: CASSRGGAAGYTF
d_call: TRBD1; j_call: TRBJ2-2; clone_size: .; v_call: TRBV3-1/TRBV3-2; cdr3_length: 12; cdr3_nt: TGTGCCAGCTCGACAGGGTTCGGGGAGCTGTTTTTT; cdr3_aa: CASSTGFGELFF
d_call: TRBD1; j_call: TRBJ1-1; clone_size: .; v_call: TRBV15; cdr3_length: 15; cdr3_nt: TGTGCCACCACCCACAGGGGGGTTAGGAACACTGAAGCTTTCTTT; cdr3_aa: CATTHRGVRNTEAFF
d_call: .; j_call: TRBJ1-4; clone_size: .; v_call: TRBV15; cdr3_length: 14; cdr3_nt: TGTGCCACCAGCAGACAGGGATCTAATGAAAAACTGTTTTTT; cdr3_aa: CATSRQGSNEKLFF
d_call: TRBD1; j_call: TRBJ1-2; clone_size: .; v_call: TRBV27; cdr3_length: 14; cdr3_nt: TGTGCCAGCAGTTCCTCCTGGACAGGGGATGGCTACACCTTC; cdr3_aa: CASSSSWTGDGYTF
d_call: TRBD1; j_call: TRBJ1-2; clone_size: few; v_call: TRBV19; cdr3_length: 14; cdr3_nt: TGTGCCAGTAGTTTTGGGACAGGGAACTATGGCTACACCTTC; cdr3_aa: CASSFGTGNYGYTF
d_call: .; j_call: TRBJ1-4; clone_size: .; v_call: TRBV6-5; cdr3_length: 14; cdr3_nt: TGTGCCACCGTGACTGGGTGGGGGGGTGAAAAACTGTTTTTT; cdr3_aa: CATVTGWGGEKLFF
d_call: .; j_call: TRBJ2-2; clone_size: .; v_call: TRBV7-3; cdr3_length: 15; cdr3_nt: TGTGCCAGCAGCGCCCAACAGGGTTCAGCCGGGGAGCTGTTTTTT; cdr3_aa: CASSAQQGSAGELFF
d_call: .; j_call: TRBJ1-1; clone_size: .; v_call: TRBV5-4; cdr3_length: 13; cdr3_nt: TGTGCCAGCAGCCCCACAGGGCTCACTGAAGCTTTCTTT; cdr3_aa: CASSPTGLTEAFF
d_call: .; j_call: TRBJ2-2; clone_size: few; v_call: TRBV19; cdr3_length: 15; cdr3_nt: TGTGCCAGTAGTCCCGGACGGACAAACAACGGGGAGCTGTTTTTT; cdr3_aa: CASSPGRTNNGELFF
d_call: .; j_call: TRBJ1-2; clone_size: .; v_call: TRBV7-2; cdr3_length: 14; cdr3_nt: TGTGCCAGCAGCTTATTGGGAGGGACCTATGGCTACACCTTC; cdr3_aa: CASSLLGGTYGYTF
d_call: TRBD1; j_call: TRBJ1-5; clone_size: .; v_call: TRBV7-9; cdr3_length: 14; cdr3_nt: TGTGCCAGCAGAAGGACAGGCATCAATCAGCCCCAGCATTTT; cdr3_aa: CASRRTGINQPQHF
d_call: TRBD1; j_call: TRBJ1-6; clone_size: .; v_call: TRBV27; cdr3_length: 17; cdr3_nt: TGTGCCAGCAGCCGCAACGACAGGGGACAAGGGGATTCACCCCTCCACTTT; cdr3_aa: CASSRNDRGQGDSPLHF
d_call: TRBD1; j_call: TRBJ1-3; clone_size: few; v_call: TRBV11-2; cdr3_length: 16; cdr3_nt: TGTGCCAGCAGCTTACAGTTCAGGGGGCACGGAAACACCATATATTTT; cdr3_aa: CASSLQFRGHGNTIYF
d_call: .; j_call: TRBJ1-2; clone_size: .; v_call: TRBV5-1; cdr3_length: 13; cdr3_nt: TGCGCCAGCAGCTTGAGTACGACGGGGGGCTACACCTTC; cdr3_aa: CASSLSTTGGYTF
d_call: TRBD2; j_call: TRBJ2-3; clone_size: .; v_call: TRBV5-1; cdr3_length: 16; cdr3_nt: TGCGCCAGCAGCCGGACTAGCGGGGGGGCCGGGGATACGCAGTATTTT; cdr3_aa: CASSRTSGGAGDTQYF
d_call: .; j_call: TRBJ2-7; clone_size: .; v_call: TRBV12-3/TRBV12-4; cdr3_length: 12; cdr3_nt: TGTGCCAGCAGTCGCCGGGACTACGAGCAGTACTTC; cdr3_aa: CASSRRDYEQYF
d_call: .; j_call: TRBJ2-5; clone_size: .; v_call: TRBV3-1/TRBV3-2; cdr3_length: 14; cdr3_nt: TGTGCCAGCAGCCAAGAATCGGGGAGGGAGACCCAGTACTTC; cdr3_aa: CASSQESGRETQYF
d_call: TRBD1; j_call: TRBJ1-2; clone_size: .; v_call: TRBV14; cdr3_length: 16; cdr3_nt: TGTGCCAGCAGCCACCGGACAGGGACCCCGAGAAGTGGCTACACCTTC; cdr3_aa: CASSHRTGTPRSGYTF
d_call: TRBD2; j_call: TRBJ2-5; clone_size: .; v_call: TRBV25-1; cdr3_length: 14; cdr3_nt: TGTGCCAGCAGTGAATATGCCGGGGGGGAGACCCAGTACTTC; cdr3_aa: CASSEYAGGETQYF
d_call: .; j_call: TRBJ2-2; clone_size: .; v_call: TRBV7-6; cdr3_length: 15; cdr3_nt: TGTGCCAGCAGCTTAGCCGCAGGGGCCACCGGGGAGCTGTTTTTT; cdr3_aa: CASSLAAGATGELFF
d_call: .; j_call: TRBJ2-7; clone_size: .; v_call: TRBV7-2; cdr3_length: 14; cdr3_nt: TGTGCCAGCAGCCAACAGGGCGGTGGATACGAGCAGTACTTC; cdr3_aa: CASSQQGGGYEQYF
d_call: TRBD1; j_call: TRBJ2-4; clone_size: .; v_call: TRBV7-2; cdr3_length: 14; cdr3_nt: TGTGCCAGCAGCTTACTCGGACAGGGCCGAGCAAAGTACTTC; cdr3_aa: CASSLLGQGRAKYF
d_call: .; j_call: TRBJ2-7; clone_size: .; v_call: TRBV5-6; cdr3_length: 13; cdr3_nt: TGTGCCAGCAAGGCGGGACAGTCCTACGAGCAGTACTTC; cdr3_aa: CASKAGQSYEQYF
d_call: TRBD1; j_call: TRBJ2-1; clone_size: .; v_call: TRBV29-1; cdr3_length: 15; cdr3_nt: TGCAGCGTTGAGGTTTTTGGACAGGTCTACAATGAGCAGTTCTTC; cdr3_aa: CSVEVFGQVYNEQFF
d_call: .; j_call: TRBJ1-2; clone_size: .; v_call: TRBV6-5; cdr3_length: 13; cdr3_nt: TGTGCCAGCAGCCGGGCGAGGGACTATGGCTACACCTTC; cdr3_aa: CASSRARDYGYTF
d_call: TRBD1; j_call: TRBJ2-1; clone_size: .; v_call: TRBV5-1; cdr3_length: 17; cdr3_nt: TGCGCCAGCAGCTTGGGCCAGGGCTTACGACAGGGCAATGAGCAGTTCTTC; cdr3_aa: CASSLGQGLRQGNEQFF
d_call: .; j_call: TRBJ1-1; clone_size: .; v_call: TRBV28; cdr3_length: 14; cdr3_nt: TGTGCCAGCAGTTTTCCCGACAGAAACACTGAAGCTTTCTTT; cdr3_aa: CASSFPDRNTEAFF
d_call: TRBD2; j_call: TRBJ2-3; clone_size: .; v_call: TRBV9; cdr3_length: 15; cdr3_nt: TGTGCCAGCAGCGCCGGACTAGCGGGAACAGATACGCAGTATTTT; cdr3_aa: CASSAGLAGTDTQYF
d_call: .; j_call: TRBJ1-1; clone_size: .; v_call: TRBV2; cdr3_length: 13; cdr3_nt: TGTGCCAGCAGACAGGAGTTGAACACTGAAGCTTTCTTT; cdr3_aa: CASRQELNTEAFF
d_call: .; j_call: TRBJ2-7; clone_size: .; v_call: TRBV6-6; cdr3_length: 15; cdr3_nt: TGTGCCAGCAGTTACTCGATAGTAACAGCCAACGAGCAGTACTTC; cdr3_aa: CASSYSIVTANEQYF
d_call: .; j_call: TRBJ1-1; clone_size: .; v_call: TRBV7-8; cdr3_length: 13; cdr3_nt: TGTGCCAGCAGCACCCGCAGGGACACTGAAGCTTTCTTT; cdr3_aa: CASSTRRDTEAFF
d_call: TRBD1; j_call: TRBJ2-7; clone_size: .; v_call: TRBV6-6; cdr3_length: 14; cdr3_nt: TGTGCCAGCAGTCGGGACAGGGTCAGCTACGAGCAGTACTTC; cdr3_aa: CASSRDRVSYEQYF
d_call: .; j_call: TRBJ2-3; clone_size: .; v_call: TRBV7-2; cdr3_length: 15; cdr3_nt: TGTGCCAGCAGCTTAAGGGGTAGCCGTTTGGATACGCAGTATTTT; cdr3_aa: CASSLRGSRLDTQYF